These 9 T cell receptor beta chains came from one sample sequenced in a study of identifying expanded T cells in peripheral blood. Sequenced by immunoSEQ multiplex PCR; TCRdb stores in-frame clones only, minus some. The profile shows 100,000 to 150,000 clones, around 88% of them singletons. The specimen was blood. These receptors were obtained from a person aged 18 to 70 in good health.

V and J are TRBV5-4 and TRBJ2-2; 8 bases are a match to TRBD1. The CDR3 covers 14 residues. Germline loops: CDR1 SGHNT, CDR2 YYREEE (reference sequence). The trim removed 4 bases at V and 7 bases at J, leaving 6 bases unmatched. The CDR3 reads CASSPRTGNGELFF. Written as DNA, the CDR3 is TGTGCCAGCAGCCCGCGGACAGGGAACGGGGAGCTGTTTTTT.

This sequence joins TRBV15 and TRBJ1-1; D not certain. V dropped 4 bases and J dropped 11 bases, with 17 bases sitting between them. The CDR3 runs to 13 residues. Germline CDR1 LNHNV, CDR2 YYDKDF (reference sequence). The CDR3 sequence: CATSNSDPGAAFF. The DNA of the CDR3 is TGTGCCACCAGCAACTCAGACCCGGGAGCTGCTTTCTTT.

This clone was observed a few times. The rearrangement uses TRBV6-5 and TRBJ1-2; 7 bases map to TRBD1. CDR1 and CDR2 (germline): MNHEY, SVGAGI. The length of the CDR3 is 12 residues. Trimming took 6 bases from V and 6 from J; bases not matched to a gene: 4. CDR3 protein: CASSQTGHGYTF. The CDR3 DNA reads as TGTGCCAGCAGCCAGACAGGGCATGGCTACACCTTC.

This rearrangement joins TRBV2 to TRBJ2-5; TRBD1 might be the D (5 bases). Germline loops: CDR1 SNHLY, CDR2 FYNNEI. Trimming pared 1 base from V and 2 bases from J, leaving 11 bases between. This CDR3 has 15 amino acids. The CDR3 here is CASSEDATGQETQYF. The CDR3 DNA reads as TGTGCCAGCAGTGAAGACGCAACAGGACAAGAGACCCAGTACTTC.

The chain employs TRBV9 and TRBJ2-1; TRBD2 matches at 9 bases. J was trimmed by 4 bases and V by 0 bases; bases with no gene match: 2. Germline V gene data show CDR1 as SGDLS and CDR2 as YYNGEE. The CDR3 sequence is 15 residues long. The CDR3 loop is CASSVEGLAYNEQFF. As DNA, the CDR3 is TGTGCCAGCAGCGTAGAGGGACTAGCATACAATGAGCAGTTCTTC. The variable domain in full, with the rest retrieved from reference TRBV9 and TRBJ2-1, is DSGVTQTPKHLITATGQRVTLRCSPRSGDLSVYWYQQSLDQGLQFLIQYYNGEERAKGNILERFSAQQFPDLHSELNLSSLELGDSALYFCASSVEGLAYNEQFFGPGTRLTVL.

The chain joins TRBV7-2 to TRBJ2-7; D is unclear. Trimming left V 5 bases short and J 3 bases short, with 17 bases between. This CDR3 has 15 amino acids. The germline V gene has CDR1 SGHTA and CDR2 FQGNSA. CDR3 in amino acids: CASSIPGPGGYEQYF. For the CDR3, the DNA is TGTGCCAGCAGCATCCCCGGGCCAGGCGGCTACGAGCAGTACTTC.

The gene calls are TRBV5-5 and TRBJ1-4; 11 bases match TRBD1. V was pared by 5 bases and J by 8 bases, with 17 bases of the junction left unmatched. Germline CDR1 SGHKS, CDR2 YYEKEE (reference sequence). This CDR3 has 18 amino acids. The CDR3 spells CASSFYGTGGSIQEKLFF. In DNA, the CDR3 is TGTGCCAGCAGTTTCTACGGGACAGGGGGGTCAATACAGGAAAAACTGTTTTTT.

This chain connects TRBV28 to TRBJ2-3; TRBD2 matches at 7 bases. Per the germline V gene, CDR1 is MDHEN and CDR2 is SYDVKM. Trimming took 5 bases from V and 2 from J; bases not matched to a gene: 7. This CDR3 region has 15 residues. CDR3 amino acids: CASSASSGLTDTQYF. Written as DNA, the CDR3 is TGTGCCAGCAGTGCGTCTAGCGGCCTCACAGATACGCAGTATTTT. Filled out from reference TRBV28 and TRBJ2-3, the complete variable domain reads DVKVTQSSRYLVKRTGEKVFLECVQDMDHENMFWYRQDPGLGLRLIYFSYDVKMKEKGDIPEGYSVSREKKERFSLILESASTNQTSMYLCASSASSGLTDTQYFGPGTRLTVL.

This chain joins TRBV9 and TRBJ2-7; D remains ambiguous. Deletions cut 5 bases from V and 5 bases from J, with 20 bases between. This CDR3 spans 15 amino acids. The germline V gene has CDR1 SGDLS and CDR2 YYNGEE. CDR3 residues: CASRSAAASEHEQYF. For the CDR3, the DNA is TGTGCCAGCAGGTCCGCGGCGGCATCGGAACACGAGCAGTACTTC.